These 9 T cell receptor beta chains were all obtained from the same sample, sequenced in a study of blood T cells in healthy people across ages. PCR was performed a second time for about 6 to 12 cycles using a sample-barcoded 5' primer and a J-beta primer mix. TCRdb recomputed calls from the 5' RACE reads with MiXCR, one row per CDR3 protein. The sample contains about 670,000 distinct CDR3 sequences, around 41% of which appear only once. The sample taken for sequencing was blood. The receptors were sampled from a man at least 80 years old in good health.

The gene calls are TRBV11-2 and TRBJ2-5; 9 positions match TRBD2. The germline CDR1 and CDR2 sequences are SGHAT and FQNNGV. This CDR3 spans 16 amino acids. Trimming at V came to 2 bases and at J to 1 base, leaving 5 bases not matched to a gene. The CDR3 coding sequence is TGTGCCAGCAGCTTAAGGCGGGGGGGCGTCCAAGAGACCCAGTACTTC. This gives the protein CASSLRRGGVQETQYF.

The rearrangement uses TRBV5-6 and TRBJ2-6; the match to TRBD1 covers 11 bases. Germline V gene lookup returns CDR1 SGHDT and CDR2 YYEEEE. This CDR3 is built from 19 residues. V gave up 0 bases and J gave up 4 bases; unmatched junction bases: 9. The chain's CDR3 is CASSLVGQGAVSGANVLTF. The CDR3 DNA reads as TGTGCCAGCAGCTTGGTTGGACAGGGGGCTGTGTCGGGGGCCAACGTCCTGACTTTC.

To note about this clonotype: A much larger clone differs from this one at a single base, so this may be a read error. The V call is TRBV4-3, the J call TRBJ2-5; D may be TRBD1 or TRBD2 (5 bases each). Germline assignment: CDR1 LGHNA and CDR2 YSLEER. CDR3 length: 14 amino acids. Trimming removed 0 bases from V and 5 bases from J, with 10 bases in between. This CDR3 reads CASSQEGRRETQYF. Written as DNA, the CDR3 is TGCGCCAGCAGCCAAGAGGGACGGAGGGAGACCCAGTACTTC.

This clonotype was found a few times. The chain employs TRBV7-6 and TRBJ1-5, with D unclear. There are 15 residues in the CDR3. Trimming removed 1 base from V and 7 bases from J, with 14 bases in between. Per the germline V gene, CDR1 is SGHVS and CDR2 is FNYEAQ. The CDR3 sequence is CASSLGSKGSQPQHF. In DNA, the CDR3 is TGTGCCAGCAGCTTAGGAAGTAAGGGATCACAGCCCCAGCATTTT.

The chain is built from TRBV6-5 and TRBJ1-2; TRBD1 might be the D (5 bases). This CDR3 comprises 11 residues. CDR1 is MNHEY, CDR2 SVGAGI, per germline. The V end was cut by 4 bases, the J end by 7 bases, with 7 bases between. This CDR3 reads CASSWGRGYTF. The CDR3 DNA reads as TGTGCCAGCAGTTGGGGACGTGGCTACACCTTC.

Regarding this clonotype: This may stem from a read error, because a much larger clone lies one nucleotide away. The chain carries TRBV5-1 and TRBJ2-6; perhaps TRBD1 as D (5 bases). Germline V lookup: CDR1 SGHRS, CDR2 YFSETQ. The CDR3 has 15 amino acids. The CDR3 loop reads CASSLGPFGANVPTF. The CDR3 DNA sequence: TGCGCCAGCAGCTTGGGGCCATTTGGGGCCAACGTCCCGACTTTC.

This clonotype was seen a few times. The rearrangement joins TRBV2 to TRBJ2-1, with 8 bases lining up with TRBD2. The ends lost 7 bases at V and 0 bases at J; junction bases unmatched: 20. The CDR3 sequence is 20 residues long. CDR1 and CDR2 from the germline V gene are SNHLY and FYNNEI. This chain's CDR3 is CASKAGVGGLSKSSYNEQFF. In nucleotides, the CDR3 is TGTGCCAGCAAAGCGGGGGTTGGGGGGCTAAGCAAAAGCTCCTACAATGAGCAGTTCTTC. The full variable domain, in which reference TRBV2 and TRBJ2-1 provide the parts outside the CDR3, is EPEVTQTPSHQVTQMGQEVILRCVPISNHLYFYWYRQILGQKVEFLVSFYNNEISEKSEIFDDQFSVERPDGSNFTLKIRSTKLEDSAMYFCASKAGVGGLSKSSYNEQFFGPGTRLTVL.

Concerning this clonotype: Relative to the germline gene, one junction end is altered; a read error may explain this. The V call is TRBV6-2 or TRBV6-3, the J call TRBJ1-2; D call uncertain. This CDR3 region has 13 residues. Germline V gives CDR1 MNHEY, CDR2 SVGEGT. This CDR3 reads CAGSYSDTYGYTF. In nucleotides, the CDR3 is TGTGCCGGCAGTTACTCAGACACCTATGGCTACACCTTC.

The CDR3: CASSGATSTDTQYF. DNA of the CDR3: TGTGCCAGCAGCGGGGCCACTAGCACAGATACGCAGTATTTT. The chain links TRBV9 to TRBJ2-3; D not certain. CDR3 length: 14 amino acids. V was trimmed by 3 bases and J by 0 bases, leaving 8 bases between them. Germline-derived CDR1 and CDR2 are SGDLS and YYNGEE.